This T cell receptor (beta chain) was sequenced in a study of spatial heterogeneity in lung cancer. Looking at the study overall: Alpha-chain sequences were consistently detected less often than beta-chain sequences.

MiXCR, applied by TCRdb to the 5' RACE reads, yields one record per CDR3 protein. This table holds 11,000 to 15,000 distinct CDR3 sequences, over 3.5% found once. This clonotype was recorded at least ten times. Its antigen remains unidentified. CDR3 length: 13 amino acids. Germline V gene sequence: CDR1 SGHTA, CDR2 FQGNSA. V was pared by 1 base and J by 4 bases, with 6 bases between. Study-level findings and limits: Expanded intratumoral alpha and beta TCR counts tracked tumor mutation counts. Ubiquitous and regional expanded TCR counts correlated with ubiquitous and regional nonsynonymous mutations, respectively.

The time point here: sample taken at primary tumor resection. Donation came from 70 or so patients with untreated early-stage non-small cell lung cancer. The chain combines TRBV7-2 with TRBJ2-3; D remains unclear. This specimen consisted of lung tumor tissue, obtained at surgery. The clonotype comes from a female donor with early-stage non-small cell lung cancer. The CDR3 sequence: CASSLVSPDTQYF. As DNA, the CDR3 is TGTGCCAGCAGCTTAGTAAGCCCAGATACGCAGTATTTT. The entire variable domain, with the rest obtained from reference TRBV7-2 and TRBJ2-3, is as follows: GAGVSQSPSNKVTEKGKDVELRCDPISGHTALYWYRQSLGQGLEFLIYFQGNSAPDKSGLPSDRFSAERTGGSVSTLTIQRTQQEDSAVYLCASSLVSPDTQYFGPGTRLTVL.